The rows below give T cell receptor beta chains drawn from one sample of a study of spatial heterogeneity in lung cancer. TCRdb re-called the 5' RACE reads with MiXCR, one entry per CDR3 protein. The table shows around 20,000 distinct CDR3 sequences, with 7% occurring only once. The sample in question was lung tumor tissue, obtained at surgery. These receptors were obtained from a female donor with early-stage non-small cell lung cancer. Each CDR3 is given with its conserved first and last residue. A D gene is named only where the DNA matches it firmly. Clone size is stated in some rows and not others, as once, few, many or a class when expanded.

j_gene: TRBJ2-7
d_gene: TRBD1
abundance: -
v_gene: TRBV2
CDR3nt: TGTGCCAGCTACTCCGGGACAGACCCCTACGAGCAGTACTTC
CDR3aa: CASYSGTDPYEQYF

j_gene: TRBJ1-1
d_gene: TRBD1
abundance: many
v_gene: TRBV13
CDR3nt: TGTGCCAGCAGCCCGGACAGGGGCGCCGGGAATACTGAAGCTTTCTTT
CDR3aa: CASSPDRGAGNTEAFF

j_gene: TRBJ1-1
d_gene: -
abundance: many
v_gene: TRBV20-1
CDR3nt: TGCAGTGCTAGAGGGGGGACTGGAACCCCTGAAGCTTTCTTT
CDR3aa: CSARGGTGTPEAFF

j_gene: TRBJ1-1
d_gene: -
abundance: -
v_gene: TRBV6-2/TRBV6-3
CDR3nt: TGTGCCAGCAGTTACCTCTTGGGGACTGAAGCTTTCTTT
CDR3aa: CASSYLLGTEAFF

j_gene: TRBJ2-5
d_gene: TRBD1
abundance: few
v_gene: TRBV6-5
CDR3nt: TGTGCCAGCAGTTATCCGGGGACAGGGGCTGGGACCCAGTACTTC
CDR3aa: CASSYPGTGAGTQYF

j_gene: TRBJ2-7
d_gene: TRBD1
abundance: -
v_gene: TRBV23-1
CDR3nt: TGCGCCAGCAGTCCAGACCGGGACAGGGGGTCCTACGAGCAGTACTTC
CDR3aa: CASSPDRDRGSYEQYF

j_gene: TRBJ2-1
d_gene: TRBD2
abundance: -
v_gene: TRBV20-1
CDR3nt: TGCAGTGCTAGTGTACTAGCGGGGGCCGCCAATGAGCAGTTCTTC
CDR3aa: CSASVLAGAANEQFF

j_gene: TRBJ2-5
d_gene: -
abundance: many
v_gene: TRBV5-6
CDR3nt: TGTGCCAGCAGCTTGGTATCCCCGATGGAGACCCAGTACTTC
CDR3aa: CASSLVSPMETQYF

j_gene: TRBJ2-4
d_gene: TRBD2
abundance: many
v_gene: TRBV11-2
CDR3nt: TGTGCCAGCAGCCCTAGCGGGGGGGCCGGAAACATTCAGTACTTC
CDR3aa: CASSPSGGAGNIQYF

j_gene: TRBJ1-1
d_gene: TRBD1
abundance: many
v_gene: TRBV2
CDR3nt: TGTGCCAGCAGTCGGGACAGGGGGACCGTAACTGAAGCTTTCTTT
CDR3aa: CASSRDRGTVTEAFF

j_gene: TRBJ2-1
d_gene: TRBD2
abundance: many
v_gene: TRBV9
CDR3nt: TGTGCCAGCAGCGTAGAGCTTTGGGCTAGCGGGGGCAATGAGCAGTTCTTC
CDR3aa: CASSVELWASGGNEQFF

j_gene: TRBJ1-6
d_gene: -
abundance: many
v_gene: TRBV3-1
CDR3nt: TGTGCCAGCTCCAGCGGGGGAGTTGATTCACCCCTCCACTTT
CDR3aa: CASSSGGVDSPLHF

j_gene: TRBJ1-6
d_gene: -
abundance: -
v_gene: TRBV28
CDR3nt: TGTGCCAGCAGGCGCCTGAGGGGCTCCTATAATTCACCCCTCCACTTT
CDR3aa: CASRRLRGSYNSPLHF

j_gene: TRBJ2-1
d_gene: -
abundance: many
v_gene: TRBV20-1
CDR3nt: TGCAGTGCTAGAGTGGGGACAGAGCAGTTCTTC
CDR3aa: CSARVGTEQFF

j_gene: TRBJ1-1
d_gene: -
abundance: many
v_gene: TRBV12-3/TRBV12-4
CDR3nt: TGTGCCAGCAGCCAGACCCCGAACACTGAAGCTTTCTTT
CDR3aa: CASSQTPNTEAFF

j_gene: TRBJ1-2
d_gene: -
abundance: -
v_gene: TRBV9
CDR3nt: TGTGCCAGCAGCGTAGACCCCGCCGGGACAGGCTACACCTTC
CDR3aa: CASSVDPAGTGYTF

j_gene: TRBJ1-2
d_gene: -
abundance: many
v_gene: TRBV29-1
CDR3nt: TGCAGCGTTCGTCCCGGGGTCTCGGGAATATCGGGCTACACCTTC
CDR3aa: CSVRPGVSGISGYTF

j_gene: TRBJ2-1
d_gene: -
abundance: many
v_gene: TRBV11-2
CDR3nt: TGTGCCAGCAGATCACCCGTCAATGAGCAGTTCTTC
CDR3aa: CASRSPVNEQFF

j_gene: TRBJ2-5
d_gene: TRBD2
abundance: -
v_gene: TRBV7-2
CDR3nt: TGTGCCAGCACAAGATTGCGGGCGGGGGGGCAAGAGACCCAGTACTTC
CDR3aa: CASTRLRAGGQETQYF

j_gene: TRBJ2-7
d_gene: -
abundance: many
v_gene: TRBV6-6
CDR3nt: TGTGCCAGCAGTTACACGGACAGTTCCTACGAGCAGTACTTC
CDR3aa: CASSYTDSSYEQYF

j_gene: TRBJ2-1
d_gene: TRBD1
abundance: few
v_gene: TRBV5-1
CDR3nt: TGCGCCAGCAGCCCGGACAGGTTAAGCTCCTACAATGAGCAGTTCTTC
CDR3aa: CASSPDRLSSYNEQFF

j_gene: TRBJ2-5
d_gene: -
abundance: -
v_gene: TRBV9
CDR3nt: TGTGCCAGCAGCGCAGGGGACAAAGAGACCCAGTACTTC
CDR3aa: CASSAGDKETQYF

j_gene: TRBJ1-3
d_gene: -
abundance: few
v_gene: TRBV7-2
CDR3nt: TGTGCCAGCAGCTTAGTGGCAGTGCAAGTCTCTGGAAACACCATATATTTT
CDR3aa: CASSLVAVQVSGNTIYF

j_gene: TRBJ1-2
d_gene: -
abundance: many
v_gene: TRBV28
CDR3nt: TGTGCCAGCAGTTTAACCTATGGCTACACCTTC
CDR3aa: CASSLTYGYTF

j_gene: TRBJ1-5
d_gene: TRBD1
abundance: medium-sized
v_gene: TRBV3-1
CDR3nt: TGTGCCAGCAGCCACTCGGACAGGGAAGAGCAGCCCCAGCATTTT
CDR3aa: CASSHSDREEQPQHF

j_gene: TRBJ2-3
d_gene: -
abundance: many
v_gene: TRBV5-1
CDR3nt: TGCGCCAGCAGCGTGGACCGTAGCACAGATACGCAGTATTTT
CDR3aa: CASSVDRSTDTQYF

j_gene: TRBJ1-1
d_gene: -
abundance: many
v_gene: TRBV5-1
CDR3nt: TGCGCCAGCAGCTTGGGCTGGAAGAACACTGAAGCTTTCTTT
CDR3aa: CASSLGWKNTEAFF

j_gene: TRBJ2-5
d_gene: -
abundance: many
v_gene: TRBV11-2
CDR3nt: TGTGCCAGCAGCCCCGTGTTGGGCCAAGAGACCCAGTACTTC
CDR3aa: CASSPVLGQETQYF

j_gene: TRBJ2-7
d_gene: TRBD2
abundance: medium-sized
v_gene: TRBV28
CDR3nt: TGTGCCAGCAGTTCACAACGGGGGGACTCATCCCCAGGCGAGCAGTACTTC
CDR3aa: CASSSQRGDSSPGEQYF

j_gene: TRBJ2-5
d_gene: TRBD2
abundance: medium-sized
v_gene: TRBV7-8
CDR3nt: TGTGCCAGCAGCTCCAGACTAGCGGGTTCCCAAGAGACCCAGTACTTC
CDR3aa: CASSSRLAGSQETQYF

j_gene: TRBJ2-4
d_gene: TRBD1
abundance: many
v_gene: TRBV30
CDR3nt: TGTGCCTGGAGCACACAGGGGATAAAAAACATTCAGTACTTC
CDR3aa: CAWSTQGIKNIQYF

j_gene: TRBJ2-5
d_gene: TRBD1
abundance: many
v_gene: TRBV2
CDR3nt: TGTGCCAGCAGTGACGGACAGGGAAAGGCGACCCAGTACTTC
CDR3aa: CASSDGQGKATQYF

j_gene: TRBJ2-7
d_gene: TRBD1
abundance: -
v_gene: TRBV6-1
CDR3nt: TGTGCCAGCAGAACCGGGACAGGGGGGAACGAGCAGTACTTC
CDR3aa: CASRTGTGGNEQYF

j_gene: TRBJ2-2
d_gene: -
abundance: many
v_gene: TRBV3-1
CDR3nt: TGTGCCAGCAGCCCGGTGAGCGGGGAGCTGTTTTTT
CDR3aa: CASSPVSGELFF

j_gene: TRBJ2-1
d_gene: -
abundance: many
v_gene: TRBV5-1
CDR3nt: TGCGCCAGCAGCACCTTTAGCGGTCCCTCCTACAATGAGCAGTTCTTC
CDR3aa: CASSTFSGPSYNEQFF

j_gene: TRBJ2-7
d_gene: -
abundance: many
v_gene: TRBV24-1
CDR3nt: TGTGCCACCAGTGATGCAGGCTACGAGCAGTACTTC
CDR3aa: CATSDAGYEQYF

j_gene: TRBJ1-4
d_gene: -
abundance: many
v_gene: TRBV5-1
CDR3nt: TGCGCCAGCAGTCTTTTGGGAAATGAAAAACTGTTTTTT
CDR3aa: CASSLLGNEKLFF

j_gene: TRBJ2-7
d_gene: TRBD1
abundance: medium-sized
v_gene: TRBV7-8
CDR3nt: TGTGCCAGCAGTACCGGACAGGGGGCGTTCTACGAGCAGTACTTC
CDR3aa: CASSTGQGAFYEQYF

j_gene: TRBJ2-3
d_gene: -
abundance: many
v_gene: TRBV4-2
CDR3nt: TGTGCCAGCAGCCAAGAGGGCAGGGATACGCAGTATTTT
CDR3aa: CASSQEGRDTQYF

j_gene: TRBJ2-3
d_gene: TRBD2
abundance: many
v_gene: TRBV20-1
CDR3nt: TGCAGTGCCATCCCCCTAGCGGGGCGGGGATTTGGAGATACGCAGTATTTT
CDR3aa: CSAIPLAGRGFGDTQYF

j_gene: TRBJ1-1
d_gene: TRBD1
abundance: many
v_gene: TRBV18
CDR3nt: TGTGCCAGCTCAACGGGACAGGGTGAAGCTTTCTTT
CDR3aa: CASSTGQGEAFF

j_gene: TRBJ2-3
d_gene: -
abundance: -
v_gene: TRBV20-1
CDR3nt: TGCAGTGCTAGAGCGGGGCAGCGTCGCACAGATACGCAGTATTTT
CDR3aa: CSARAGQRRTDTQYF

j_gene: TRBJ2-3
d_gene: TRBD2
abundance: many
v_gene: TRBV9
CDR3nt: TGTGCCAGCAGCGTAGCTACCAAGGCTAGCGGGGGCCCAGATACGCAGTATTTT
CDR3aa: CASSVATKASGGPDTQYF

j_gene: TRBJ2-7
d_gene: TRBD2
abundance: -
v_gene: TRBV12-3/TRBV12-4
CDR3nt: TGTGCCAGCAGTTCCTCTCCACTAGCGGGGCACGAGCAGTACTTC
CDR3aa: CASSSSPLAGHEQYF

j_gene: TRBJ1-1
d_gene: -
abundance: -
v_gene: TRBV6-5
CDR3nt: TGTGCCAGCAGCACCATGAGCACTGAAGCTTTCTTT
CDR3aa: CASSTMSTEAFF

j_gene: TRBJ1-2
d_gene: -
abundance: -
v_gene: TRBV2
CDR3nt: TGTGCCAGCAGCCCCGACAGGCAGCGGAACTATGGCTACACCTTC
CDR3aa: CASSPDRQRNYGYTF

j_gene: TRBJ2-7
d_gene: -
abundance: many
v_gene: TRBV20-1
CDR3nt: TGCAGTGCTAGGAAATTGATAGCAAGTGCGGGCGAGCAGTACTTC
CDR3aa: CSARKLIASAGEQYF

j_gene: TRBJ2-3
d_gene: -
abundance: many
v_gene: TRBV19
CDR3nt: TGTGCCAGTAGTTTCACCATTTCGGATACGCAGTATTTT
CDR3aa: CASSFTISDTQYF

j_gene: TRBJ2-7
d_gene: -
abundance: -
v_gene: TRBV30
CDR3nt: TGTGCCTGGAGTGTACCGGAGCTCATCTCCTACGAGCAGTACTTC
CDR3aa: CAWSVPELISYEQYF

j_gene: TRBJ2-6
d_gene: -
abundance: many
v_gene: TRBV5-1
CDR3nt: TGCGCCAGCAGGGCAGGTCGGCCTGGGGCCAACGTCCTGACTTTC
CDR3aa: CASRAGRPGANVLTF

j_gene: TRBJ2-1
d_gene: -
abundance: -
v_gene: TRBV2
CDR3nt: TGTGCCAGCGGGGACGGGGCGGCCTTGGGCAATGAGCAGTTCTTC
CDR3aa: CASGDGAALGNEQFF

j_gene: TRBJ1-5
d_gene: -
abundance: many
v_gene: TRBV20-1
CDR3nt: TGCAGTGCTAGACCTGGGAATCAGCCCCAGCATTTT
CDR3aa: CSARPGNQPQHF

j_gene: TRBJ2-5
d_gene: -
abundance: few
v_gene: TRBV12-3/TRBV12-4
CDR3nt: TGTGCCAGCAGTTTGCAATCGGGTGAGACCCAGTACTTC
CDR3aa: CASSLQSGETQYF

j_gene: TRBJ2-6
d_gene: TRBD1
abundance: many
v_gene: TRBV5-5
CDR3nt: TGTGCCAGCAGCTTACTGGGACAGGGCTCTGGGGCCAACGTCCTGACTTTC
CDR3aa: CASSLLGQGSGANVLTF

j_gene: TRBJ1-1
d_gene: -
abundance: few
v_gene: TRBV12-3/TRBV12-4
CDR3nt: TGTGCCAGCAGTTTAGCGTCAATGAACACTGAAGCTTTCTTT
CDR3aa: CASSLASMNTEAFF

j_gene: TRBJ2-5
d_gene: -
abundance: -
v_gene: TRBV7-3
CDR3nt: TGTGCCAGCAGCTCTATACCACAAGAGACCCAGTACTTC
CDR3aa: CASSSIPQETQYF

j_gene: TRBJ1-2
d_gene: -
abundance: many
v_gene: TRBV28
CDR3nt: TGTGCCAGCAGGGGGGCAGGGGACTATGGCTACACCTTC
CDR3aa: CASRGAGDYGYTF

j_gene: TRBJ2-3
d_gene: TRBD2
abundance: medium-sized
v_gene: TRBV20-1
CDR3nt: TGCAGTGCTAGATGGTCGCGGGGGGGAGGTACGCAGTATTTT
CDR3aa: CSARWSRGGGTQYF